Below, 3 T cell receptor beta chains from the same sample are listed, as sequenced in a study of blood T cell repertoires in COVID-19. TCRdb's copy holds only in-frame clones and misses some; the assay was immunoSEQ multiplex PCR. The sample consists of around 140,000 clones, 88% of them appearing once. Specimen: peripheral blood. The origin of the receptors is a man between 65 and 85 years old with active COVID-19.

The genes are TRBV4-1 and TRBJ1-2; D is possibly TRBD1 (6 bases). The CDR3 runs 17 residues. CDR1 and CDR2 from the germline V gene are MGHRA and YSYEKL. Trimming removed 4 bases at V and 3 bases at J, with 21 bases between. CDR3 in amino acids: CASSPPLPQGSDYGYTF. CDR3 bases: TGCGCCAGCAGCCCACCTTTACCCCAGGGGTCAGACTATGGCTACACCTTC.

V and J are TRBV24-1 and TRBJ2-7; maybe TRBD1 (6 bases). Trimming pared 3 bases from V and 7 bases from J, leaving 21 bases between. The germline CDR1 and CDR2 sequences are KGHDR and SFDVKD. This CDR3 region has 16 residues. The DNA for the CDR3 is TGTGCCACCAGTGATGACGGGCCGGGACACCTTCGGGAGCAGTACTTC. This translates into CATSDDGPGHLREQYF.

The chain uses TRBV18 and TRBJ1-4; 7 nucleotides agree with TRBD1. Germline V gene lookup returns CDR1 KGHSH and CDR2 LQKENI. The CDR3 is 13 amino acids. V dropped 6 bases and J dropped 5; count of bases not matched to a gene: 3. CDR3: CASSPDRNEKLFF. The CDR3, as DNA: TGTGCCAGCTCCCCGGACAGGAATGAAAAACTGTTTTTT.